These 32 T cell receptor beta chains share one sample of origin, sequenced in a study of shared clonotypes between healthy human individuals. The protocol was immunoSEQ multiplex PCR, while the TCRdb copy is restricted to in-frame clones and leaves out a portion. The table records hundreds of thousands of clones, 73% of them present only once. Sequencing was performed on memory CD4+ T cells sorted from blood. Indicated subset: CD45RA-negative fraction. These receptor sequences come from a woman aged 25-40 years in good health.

CDR3 in DNA: TGTGCCAGCAGCTTGGCTGGAGCGGGAGAGACCCAGTACTTC. It translates to CASSLAGAGETQYF. The V call is TRBV5-4, the J call TRBJ2-5; D perhaps matches TRBD2 (6 bases). The CDR3 length is 14 residues. Trimming removed 0 bases from V and 4 bases from J, with 10 bases in between. Germline CDR1 reads SGHNT; CDR2 reads YYREEE (reference sequence).

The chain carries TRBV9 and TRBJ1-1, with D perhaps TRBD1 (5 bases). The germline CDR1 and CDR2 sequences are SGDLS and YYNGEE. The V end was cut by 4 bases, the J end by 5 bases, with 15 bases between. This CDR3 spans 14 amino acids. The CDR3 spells CASSPEGGGTEAFF. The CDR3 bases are TGTGCCAGCAGCCCCGAGGGCGGGGGTACTGAAGCTTTCTTT. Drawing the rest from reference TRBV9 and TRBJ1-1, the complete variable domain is DSGVTQTPKHLITATGQRVTLRCSPRSGDLSVYWYQQSLDQGLQFLIQYYNGEERAKGNILERFSAQQFPDLHSELNLSSLELGDSALYFCASSPEGGGTEAFFGQGTRLTVV.

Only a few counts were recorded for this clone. The CDR3 spells CASSLNPISGSGANVLTF. CDR3 bases: TGTGCCAGCAGCTTAAACCCGATTAGTGGGTCTGGGGCCAACGTCCTGACTTTC. The rearrangement links TRBV7-3 to TRBJ2-6; D is uncertain. Trimming removed 1 base at V and 1 base at J, with 14 bases between. The CDR3 covers 18 residues. Germline V gene lookup returns CDR1 SGHTA and CDR2 FQGTGA. Full variable domain (remainder filled in from reference TRBV7-3 and TRBJ2-6): GAGVSQTPSNKVTEKGKYVELRCDPISGHTALYWYRQSLGQGPEFLIYFQGTGAADDSGLPNDRFFAVRPEGSVSTLKIQRTERGDSAVYLCASSLNPISGSGANVLTFGAGSRLTVL.

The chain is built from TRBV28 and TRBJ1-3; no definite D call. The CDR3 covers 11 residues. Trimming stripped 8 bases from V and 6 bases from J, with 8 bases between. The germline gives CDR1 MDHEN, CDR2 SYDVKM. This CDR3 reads CASRAANTIYF. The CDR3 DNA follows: TGTGCCAGCCGCGCGGCAAACACCATATATTTT. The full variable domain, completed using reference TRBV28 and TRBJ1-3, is DVKVTQSSRYLVKRTGEKVFLECVQDMDHENMFWYRQDPGLGLRLIYFSYDVKMKEKGDIPEGYSVSREKKERFSLILESASTNQTSMYLCASRAANTIYFGEGSWLTVV.

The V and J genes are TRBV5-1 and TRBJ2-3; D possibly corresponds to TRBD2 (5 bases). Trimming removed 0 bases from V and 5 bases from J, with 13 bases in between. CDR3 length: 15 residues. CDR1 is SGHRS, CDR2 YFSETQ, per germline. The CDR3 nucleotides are TGCGCCAGCAGCTTGGGTACTCCGGGGATAGATACGCAGTATTTT. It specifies CASSLGTPGIDTQYF.

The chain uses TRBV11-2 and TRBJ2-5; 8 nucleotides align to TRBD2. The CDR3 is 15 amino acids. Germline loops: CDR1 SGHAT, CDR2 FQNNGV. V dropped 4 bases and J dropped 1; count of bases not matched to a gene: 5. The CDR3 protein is CASSSLAGGQETQYF. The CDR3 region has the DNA TGTGCCAGCAGCTCTCTCGCGGGGGGCCAAGAGACCCAGTACTTC.

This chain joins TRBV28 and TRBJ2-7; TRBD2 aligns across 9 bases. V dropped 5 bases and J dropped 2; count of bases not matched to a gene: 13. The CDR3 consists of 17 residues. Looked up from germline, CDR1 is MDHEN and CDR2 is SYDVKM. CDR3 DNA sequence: TGTGCCAGCAGTGGTCCTCTAGGAGCGGGAGGCGCCTACGAGCAGTACTTC. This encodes CASSGPLGAGGAYEQYF.

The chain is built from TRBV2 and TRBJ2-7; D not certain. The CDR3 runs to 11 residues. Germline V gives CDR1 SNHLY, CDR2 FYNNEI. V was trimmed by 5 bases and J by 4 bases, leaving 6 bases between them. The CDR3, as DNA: TGTGCCAGCAGTATAGAGTACGAGCAGTACTTC. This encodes CASSIEYEQYF.

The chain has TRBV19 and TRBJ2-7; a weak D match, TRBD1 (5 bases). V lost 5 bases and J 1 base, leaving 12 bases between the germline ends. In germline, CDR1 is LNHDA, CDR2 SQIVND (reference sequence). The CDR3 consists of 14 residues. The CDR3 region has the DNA TGTGCCAGTAGTGTGAAGGCAGGGTCCTACGAGCAGTACTTC. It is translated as CASSVKAGSYEQYF. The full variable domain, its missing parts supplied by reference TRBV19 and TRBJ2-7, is DGGITQSPKYLFRKEGQNVTLSCEQNLNHDAMYWYRQDPGQGLRLIYYSQIVNDFQKGDIAEGYSVSREKKESFPLTVTSAQKNPTAFYLCASSVKAGSYEQYFGPGTRLTVT.

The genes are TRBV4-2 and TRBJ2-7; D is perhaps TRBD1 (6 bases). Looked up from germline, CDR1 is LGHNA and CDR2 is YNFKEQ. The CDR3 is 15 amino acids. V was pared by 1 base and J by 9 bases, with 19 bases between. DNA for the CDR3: TGTGCCAGCAGCCAAGGAACAGGGTCCAGGGGTGGGCAGTACTTC. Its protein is CASSQGTGSRGGQYF.

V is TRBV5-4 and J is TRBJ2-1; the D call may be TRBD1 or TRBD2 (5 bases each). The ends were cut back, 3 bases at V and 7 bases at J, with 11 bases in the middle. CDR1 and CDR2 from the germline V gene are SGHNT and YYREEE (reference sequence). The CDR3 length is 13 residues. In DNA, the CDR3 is TGTGCCAGCAGCTCGAGGGGTGTTAATGAGCAGTTCTTC. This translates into CASSSRGVNEQFF.

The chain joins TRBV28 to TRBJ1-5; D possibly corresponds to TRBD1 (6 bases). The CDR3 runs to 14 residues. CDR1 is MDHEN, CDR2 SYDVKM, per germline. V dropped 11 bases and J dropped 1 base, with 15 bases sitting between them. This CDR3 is CASLGGRSNQPQHF. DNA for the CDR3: TGTGCCTCTTTAGGGGGTAGGAGCAATCAGCCCCAGCATTTT.

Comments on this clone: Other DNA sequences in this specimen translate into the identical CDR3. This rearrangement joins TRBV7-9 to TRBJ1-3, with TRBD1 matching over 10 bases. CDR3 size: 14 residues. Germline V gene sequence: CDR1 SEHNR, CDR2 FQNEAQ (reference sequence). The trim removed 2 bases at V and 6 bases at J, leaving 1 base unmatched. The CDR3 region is CASSLRQGANTIYF. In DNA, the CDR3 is TGTGCCAGCAGCTTACGACAGGGGGCAAACACCATATATTTT.

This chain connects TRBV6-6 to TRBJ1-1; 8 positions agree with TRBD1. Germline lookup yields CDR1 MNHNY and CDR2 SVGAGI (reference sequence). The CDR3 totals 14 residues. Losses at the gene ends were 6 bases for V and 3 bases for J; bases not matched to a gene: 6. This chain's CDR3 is CASSLTGDHTEAFF. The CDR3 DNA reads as TGTGCCAGCAGCCTGACAGGGGATCACACTGAAGCTTTCTTT.

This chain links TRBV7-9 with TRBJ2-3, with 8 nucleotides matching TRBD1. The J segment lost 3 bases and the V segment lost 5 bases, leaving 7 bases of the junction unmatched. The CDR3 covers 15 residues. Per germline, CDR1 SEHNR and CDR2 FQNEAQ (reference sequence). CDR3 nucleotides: TGTGCCAGCAGCGTAACGACAGGGGCTACAGATACGCAGTATTTT. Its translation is CASSVTTGATDTQYF.

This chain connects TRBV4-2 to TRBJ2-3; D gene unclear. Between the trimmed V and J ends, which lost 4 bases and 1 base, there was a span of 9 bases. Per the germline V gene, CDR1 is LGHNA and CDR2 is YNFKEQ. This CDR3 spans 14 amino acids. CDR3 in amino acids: CASSPDFGTDTQYF. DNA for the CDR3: TGTGCCAGCAGCCCCGATTTTGGCACAGATACGCAGTATTTT.

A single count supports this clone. CDR3 region: CASSELPLGLAGIYEQYF. The CDR3 DNA sequence: TGTGCCAGCAGTGAACTACCGCTGGGACTAGCGGGGATCTACGAGCAGTACTTC. This chain links TRBV6-1 with TRBJ2-7; 13 bases line up with TRBD2. Trimming took 2 bases from V and 3 from J; bases not matched to a gene: 10. This CDR3 has 18 residues. The germline V gene has CDR1 MNHNS and CDR2 SASEGT.

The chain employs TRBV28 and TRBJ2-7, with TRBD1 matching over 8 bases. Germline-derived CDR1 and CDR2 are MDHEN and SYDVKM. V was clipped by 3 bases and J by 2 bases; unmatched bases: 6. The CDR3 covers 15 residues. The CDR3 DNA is TGTGCCAGCAGTTTTGTCGGGACAGGTGCCTACGAGCAGTACTTC. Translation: CASSFVGTGAYEQYF. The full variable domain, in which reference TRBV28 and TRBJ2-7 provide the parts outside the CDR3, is DVKVTQSSRYLVKRTGEKVFLECVQDMDHENMFWYRQDPGLGLRLIYFSYDVKMKEKGDIPEGYSVSREKKERFSLILESASTNQTSMYLCASSFVGTGAYEQYFGPGTRLTVT.

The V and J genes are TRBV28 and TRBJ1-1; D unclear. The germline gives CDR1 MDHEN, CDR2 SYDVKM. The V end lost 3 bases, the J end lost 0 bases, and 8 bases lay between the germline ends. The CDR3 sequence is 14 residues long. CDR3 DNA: TGTGCCAGCAGTTTGAAAAAAGTGAACACTGAAGCTTTCTTT. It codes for CASSLKKVNTEAFF. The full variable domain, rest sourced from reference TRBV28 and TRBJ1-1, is DVKVTQSSRYLVKRTGEKVFLECVQDMDHENMFWYRQDPGLGLRLIYFSYDVKMKEKGDIPEGYSVSREKKERFSLILESASTNQTSMYLCASSLKKVNTEAFFGQGTRLTVV.

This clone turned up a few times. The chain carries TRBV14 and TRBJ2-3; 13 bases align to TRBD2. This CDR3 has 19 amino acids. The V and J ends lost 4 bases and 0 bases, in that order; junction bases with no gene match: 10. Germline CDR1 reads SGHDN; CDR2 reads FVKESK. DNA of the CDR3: TGTGCCAGCAGCCTTGGGGGACTAGCGGGACGTTTTAGCACAGATACGCAGTATTTT. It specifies CASSLGGLAGRFSTDTQYF.

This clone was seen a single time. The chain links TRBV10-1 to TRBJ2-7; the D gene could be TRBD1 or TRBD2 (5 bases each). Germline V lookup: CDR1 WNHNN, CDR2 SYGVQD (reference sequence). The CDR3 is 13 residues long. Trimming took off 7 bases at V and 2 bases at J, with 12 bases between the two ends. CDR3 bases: TGCGCCAGCATCCGGGACCGAGCCTACGAGCAGTACTTC. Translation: CASIRDRAYEQYF.

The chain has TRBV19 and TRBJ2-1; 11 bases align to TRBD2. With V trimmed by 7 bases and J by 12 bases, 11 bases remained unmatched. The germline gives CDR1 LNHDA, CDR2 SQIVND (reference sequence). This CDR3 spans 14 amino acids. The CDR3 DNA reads TGTGCCAGTACCCCGGGACTAGCGGCCTGGGGGCAGTTCTTC. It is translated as CASTPGLAAWGQFF.

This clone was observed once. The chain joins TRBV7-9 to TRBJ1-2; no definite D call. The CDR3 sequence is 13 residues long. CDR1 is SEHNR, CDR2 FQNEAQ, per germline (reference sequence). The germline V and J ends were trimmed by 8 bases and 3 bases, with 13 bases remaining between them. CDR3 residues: CASRSDSDYGYTF. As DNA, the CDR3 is TGTGCCAGCCGATCCGACTCAGACTATGGCTACACCTTC. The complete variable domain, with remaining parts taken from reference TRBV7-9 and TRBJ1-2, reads DTGVSQNPRHKITKRGQNVTFRCDPISEHNRLYWYRQTLGQGPEFLTYFQNEAQLEKSRLLSDRFSAERPKGSFSTLEIQRTEQGDSAMYLCASRSDSDYGYTFGSGTRLTVV.

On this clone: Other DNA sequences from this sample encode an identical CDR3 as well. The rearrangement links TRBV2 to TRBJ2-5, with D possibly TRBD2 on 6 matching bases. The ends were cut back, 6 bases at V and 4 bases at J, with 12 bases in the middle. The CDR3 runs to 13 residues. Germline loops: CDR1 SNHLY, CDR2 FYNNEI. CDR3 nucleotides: TGTGCCAGCAGCGGACAAGCGGGAGAGACCCAGTACTTC. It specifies CASSGQAGETQYF.

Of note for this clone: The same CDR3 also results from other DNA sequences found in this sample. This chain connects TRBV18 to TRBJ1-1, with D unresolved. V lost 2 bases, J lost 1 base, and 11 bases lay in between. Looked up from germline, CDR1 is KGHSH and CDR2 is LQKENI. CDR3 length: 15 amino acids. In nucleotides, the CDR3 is TGTGCCAGCTCACCAAATACCGGGGAGAACACTGAAGCTTTCTTT. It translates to CASSPNTGENTEAFF.

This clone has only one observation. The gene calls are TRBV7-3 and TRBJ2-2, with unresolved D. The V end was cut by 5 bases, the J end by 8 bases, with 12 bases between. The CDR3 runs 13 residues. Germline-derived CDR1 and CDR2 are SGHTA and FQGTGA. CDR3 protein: CASSTDTRGELFF. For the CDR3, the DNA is TGTGCCAGCAGCACAGACACCCGGGGGGAGCTGTTTTTT.

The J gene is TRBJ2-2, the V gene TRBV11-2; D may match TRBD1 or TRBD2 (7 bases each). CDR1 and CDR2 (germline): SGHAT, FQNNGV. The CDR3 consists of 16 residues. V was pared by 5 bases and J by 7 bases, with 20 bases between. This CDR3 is CASSPKGASGSGELFF. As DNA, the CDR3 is TGTGCCAGCAGCCCGAAGGGGGCTAGCGGTAGCGGGGAGCTGTTTTTT.

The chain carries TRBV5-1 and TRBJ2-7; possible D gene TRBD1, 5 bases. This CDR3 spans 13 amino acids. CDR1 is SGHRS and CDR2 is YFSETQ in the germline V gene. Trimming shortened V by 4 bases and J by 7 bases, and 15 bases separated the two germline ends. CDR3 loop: CASSSSDSVEQYF. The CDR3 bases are TGCGCCAGCAGCAGCTCTGACAGCGTGGAGCAGTACTTC.

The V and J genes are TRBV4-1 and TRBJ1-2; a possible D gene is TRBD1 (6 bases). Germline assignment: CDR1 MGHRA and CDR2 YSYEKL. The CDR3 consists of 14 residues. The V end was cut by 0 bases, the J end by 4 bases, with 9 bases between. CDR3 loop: CASSQDNRVYGYTF. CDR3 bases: TGCGCCAGCAGCCAAGACAACAGGGTCTATGGCTACACCTTC.

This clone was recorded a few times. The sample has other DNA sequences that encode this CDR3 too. In DNA form, the CDR3 reads TGTGCCAGCAGCAGGATATCCTATGGCTACACCTTC. It yields the protein CASSRISYGYTF. This sequence joins TRBV28 and TRBJ1-2, with no clear D. Trimming cost V 6 bases and J 4 bases, with 9 bases left between them. The CDR3 length is 12 residues. Germline-derived CDR1 and CDR2 are MDHEN and SYDVKM.

CDR3 in amino acids: CASSQLEGNEKLFF. The CDR3 bases are TGTGCCAGCAGCCAACTAGAGGGGAATGAAAAACTGTTTTTT. This chain joins TRBV7-9 and TRBJ1-4; perhaps TRBD1 as D (5 bases). V dropped 5 bases and J dropped 5 bases, with 12 bases sitting between them. Germline V gives CDR1 SEHNR, CDR2 FQNEAQ (reference sequence). The CDR3 is made up of 14 amino acids.

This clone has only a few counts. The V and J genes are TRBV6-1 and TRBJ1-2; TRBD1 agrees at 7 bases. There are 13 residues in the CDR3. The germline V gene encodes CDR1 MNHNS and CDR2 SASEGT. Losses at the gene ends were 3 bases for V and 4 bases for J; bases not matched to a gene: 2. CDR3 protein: CASSEGQLYGYTF. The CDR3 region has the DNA TGTGCCAGCAGTGAGGGACAGCTCTATGGCTACACCTTC.